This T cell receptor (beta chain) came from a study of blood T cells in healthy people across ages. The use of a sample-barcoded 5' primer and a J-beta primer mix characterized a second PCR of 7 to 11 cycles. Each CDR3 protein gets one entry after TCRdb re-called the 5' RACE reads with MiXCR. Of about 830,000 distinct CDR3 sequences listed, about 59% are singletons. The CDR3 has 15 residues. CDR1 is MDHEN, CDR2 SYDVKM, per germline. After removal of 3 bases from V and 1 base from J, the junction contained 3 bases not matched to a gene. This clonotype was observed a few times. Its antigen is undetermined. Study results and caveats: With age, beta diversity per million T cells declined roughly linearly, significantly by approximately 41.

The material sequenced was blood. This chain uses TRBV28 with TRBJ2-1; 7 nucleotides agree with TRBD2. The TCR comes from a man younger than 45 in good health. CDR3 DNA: TGTGCCAGCAGTTTCCCGGGACTATCCTACAATGAGCAGTTCTTC. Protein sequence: CASSFPGLSYNEQFF.